These 24 T cell receptor beta chains were all obtained from the same sample, sequenced in a study of blood T cells in healthy people across ages. It was with a sample-barcoded 5' primer and a J-beta primer mix that a second PCR of roughly 7 to 11 cycles was run. TCRdb re-called the 5' RACE reads with MiXCR, one entry per CDR3 protein. The table shows more than 650,000 distinct CDR3 sequences, with around a fifth occurring only once. Sequences were obtained from blood. The receptors stem from a man in his 70s in good health.

The J gene is TRBJ1-1, the V gene TRBV3-1, with D perhaps matching TRBD1 (5 bases). Germline assignment: CDR1 LGHDT and CDR2 YNNKEL (reference sequence). The CDR3 is 17 residues long. The V end lost 2 bases, the J end lost 5 bases, and 21 bases lay between the germline ends. CDR3 region: CASSQLWFREGGTEAFF. DNA for the CDR3: TGTGCCAGCAGCCAACTTTGGTTCAGGGAGGGCGGGACTGAAGCTTTCTTT.

This clonotype came up once. The rearrangement uses TRBV7-8 and TRBJ1-1; D is ambiguous. CDR3 size: 14 residues. Per the germline V gene, CDR1 is SGHVS and CDR2 is FQNEAQ. V was clipped by 3 bases and J by 1 base, with 9 bases between them. The CDR3 bases are TGTGCCAGCAGCTTTCATCCCACGAACACTGAAGCTTTCTTT. This gives the protein CASSFHPTNTEAFF.

This clonotype was counted a few times. The chain joins TRBV7-2 to TRBJ1-1; D is possibly TRBD1 (5 bases). CDR1 SGHTA and CDR2 FQGNSA come from the germline V gene. CDR3 length: 13 residues. Trimming left V 5 bases short and J 11 bases short, with 18 bases between. Written as DNA, the CDR3 is TGTGCCAGCAGCAACGGCCCCCAGGGAGGGGCTTTCTTT. Encoded protein: CASSNGPQGGAFF.

This clonotype occurred many times. The chain combines TRBV5-1 with TRBJ2-5; 12 bases agree with TRBD2. Near its end, the DNA agrees better with TRBJ2-7, so the J call may be wrong. Germline V gene data show CDR1 as SGHRS and CDR2 as YFSETQ. The CDR3 is made up of 17 amino acids. CDR3: CASSLILAGGNTYEQYF. In nucleotides, the CDR3 is TGCGCCAGCAGCTTGATCCTAGCGGGGGGGAATACCTACGAGCAGTACTTC.

This clonotype was seen a few times. The V and J genes are TRBV7-2 and TRBJ2-5, with 11 bases aligning to TRBD2. CDR3 length: 15 amino acids. Germline lookup yields CDR1 SGHTA and CDR2 FQGNSA. Trimming took 5 bases from V and 4 from J; bases not matched to a gene: 6. In DNA, the CDR3 is TGTGCCAGCAGCCCAGGGACTAGCGGAAGAGAGACCCAGTACTTC. This encodes CASSPGTSGRETQYF. Drawing the rest from reference TRBV7-2 and TRBJ2-5, the complete variable domain is GAGVSQSPSNKVTEKGKDVELRCDPISGHTALYWYRQSLGQGLEFLIYFQGNSAPDKSGLPSDRFSAERTGGSVSTLTIQRTQQEDSAVYLCASSPGTSGRETQYFGPGTRLLVL.

J is TRBJ2-3 and V is TRBV10-2, with 9 bases that match TRBD2. Germline V gene data show CDR1 as WSHSY and CDR2 as SAAADI. Trimming cost V 7 bases and J 3 bases; bases outside gene matches: 14. The CDR3 is 17 residues long. CDR3 in DNA: TGCGCCAGCATGACGGGACTAGCACAACCGGGAACAGATACGCAGTATTTT. It encodes CASMTGLAQPGTDTQYF.

This chain links TRBV7-8 with TRBJ2-1; D is ambiguous. The end of the DNA fits TRBJ2-7 better, so the J call may be wrong. CDR1 and CDR2 (germline): SGHVS, FQNEAQ. The CDR3 is 14 amino acids. The CDR3 protein is CASSLFAKGDEQYF. DNA of the CDR3: TGTGCCAGCAGCTTATTTGCGAAGGGCGACGAGCAGTACTTC.

This chain connects TRBV6-1 to TRBJ1-5; 10 nucleotides align to TRBD1. Looked up from germline, CDR1 is MNHNS and CDR2 is SASEGT. CDR3 length: 17 residues. V was clipped by 6 bases and J by 6 bases; unmatched bases: 14. CDR3 nucleotides: TGTGCCAGCAGCCTCCTCCCCCGGGACAGGGGTAGTCAGCCCCAGCATTTT. Encoded protein: CASSLLPRDRGSQPQHF.

This sequence joins TRBV14 and TRBJ1-1, with D possibly matching TRBD1 (6 bases). CDR1 is SGHDN and CDR2 is FVKESK in the germline V gene. CDR3 length equals 14 residues. The V gene lost 3 bases and the J gene lost 3 bases, with 11 bases spanning the gap. The CDR3 loop is CASSHGGGHTEAFF. The CDR3, as DNA: TGTGCCAGCAGCCACGGAGGGGGGCACACTGAAGCTTTCTTT.

The V and J genes are TRBV27 and TRBJ2-3; the D gene is possibly TRBD2 (6 bases). CDR1 and CDR2 (germline): MNHEY, SMNVEV (reference sequence). Trimming removed 6 bases from V and 0 bases from J, with 13 bases in between. The CDR3 extends over 15 amino acids. For the CDR3, the DNA is TGTGCCAGCAGCCCCTTCGGGGGTAGCACAGATACGCAGTATTTT. It translates to CASSPFGGSTDTQYF.

This clonotype was seen a handful of times. An end of the junction does not agree with germline; a read error may underlie this. The chain joins TRBV30 to TRBJ1-1, with unresolved D. The germline V gene has CDR1 GTSNPN and CDR2 SVGIG (reference sequence). This CDR3 is built from 13 residues. In DNA form, the CDR3 reads TGTGCCTGGAGTGTACTAGGGAACACTGAAGCTCTCTTT. Protein sequence: CAWSVLGNTEALF.

The J gene is TRBJ1-1, the V gene TRBV5-1; D is possibly TRBD1 (6 bases). V was cut by 6 bases and J by 4 bases, with 16 bases left in between. The germline gives CDR1 SGHRS, CDR2 YFSETQ. CDR3 length equals 14 residues. DNA of the CDR3: TGCGCCAGCAACGCGATAGTCAGGGGCACTGAAGCTTTCTTT. Amino acid sequence: CASNAIVRGTEAFF.

V and J are TRBV21-1 and TRBJ2-5; the table assigns TRBD2, which was not confirmed against the DNA. TRBV21-1 is listed as a pseudogene. CDR3 length: 16 residues. As DNA, the CDR3 is TGTGCCAGCAGCAAATGGAATAGCGGGAAACAAGAGACCCAGTACTTC. Its translation is CASSKWNSGKQETQYF.

CDR3 DNA sequence: TGTGCCAGCAGCCCACGCGGGGGGGCCTACAATGAGCAGTTCTTC. Translated, it gives CASSPRGGAYNEQFF. V usage is TRBV11-2 and J usage is TRBJ2-1; 9 nucleotides line up with TRBD2. The CDR3 length is 15 residues. Germline CDR1 reads SGHAT; CDR2 reads FQNNGV. With 5 bases clipped from V and 2 bases from J, the junction kept 4 bases outside the gene matches. The whole variable domain, remainder taken from reference TRBV11-2 and TRBJ2-1, is EAGVAQSPRYKIIEKRQSVAFWCNPISGHATLYWYQQILGQGPKLLIQFQNNGVVDDSQLPKDRFSAERLKGVDSTLKIQPAKLEDSAVYLCASSPRGGAYNEQFFGPGTRLTVL.

V is TRBV5-5 and J is TRBJ2-5, with D tentatively TRBD1 or TRBD2 (6 bases each). The tail of the sequence fits TRBJ2-1 better, so the J call may be wrong. This CDR3 comprises 14 residues. CDR1 is SGHKS and CDR2 is YYEKEE in the germline V gene (reference sequence). CDR3 DNA sequence: TGTGCCAGCAGCTTCGGGGGCGGGGACAATGAGCAGTTCTTC. Translation gives CASSFGGGDNEQFF.

The rearrangement joins TRBV4-3 to TRBJ2-1; unclear D gene. CDR3 size: 13 residues. Trimming stripped 1 base from V and 12 bases from J, with 13 bases between. Germline-derived CDR1 and CDR2 are LGHNA and YSLEER. CDR3 DNA: TGCGCCAGCAGCCAAGGGGTCTCCACGCCGCAGTTCTTC. It encodes CASSQGVSTPQFF.

This clonotype came up a few times. V and J are TRBV4-3 and TRBJ1-1; tentatively, D is TRBD1 (5 bases). Germline V gives CDR1 LGHNA, CDR2 YSLEER. V lost 1 base, J lost 2 bases, and 11 bases lay in between. The CDR3 sequence is 15 residues long. The CDR3: CASSQVVGGNTEAFF. The CDR3 nucleotides read TGCGCCAGCAGCCAAGTGGTCGGGGGAAACACTGAAGCTTTCTTT.

J is TRBJ2-2 and V is TRBV20-1; tentative D call: TRBD2 (6 bases). The germline V gene has CDR1 DFQATT and CDR2 SNEGSKA (reference sequence). Trimming stripped 6 bases from V and 4 bases from J, with 15 bases between. The CDR3 is 14 residues long. CDR3 DNA: TGCAGTGCGGAGGGGCCCTCGCGCACCGGGGAGCTGTTTTTT. It yields the protein CSAEGPSRTGELFF.

The chain recombines TRBV19 with TRBJ2-7; 8 bases map to TRBD1. Germline assignment: CDR1 LNHDA and CDR2 SQIVND (reference sequence). The CDR3 totals 16 residues. V trimming: 0 bases; J trimming: 5 bases; junction bases outside the gene matches: 9. Here the CDR3 reads CASSIDSWTGPNEQYF. The CDR3 DNA reads as TGTGCCAGTAGTATAGATTCTTGGACAGGGCCTAACGAGCAGTACTTC.

This clonotype was seen a handful of times. The chain uses TRBV7-2 and TRBJ2-3, with D unresolved. Germline CDR1 and CDR2: SGHTA and FQGNSA. The V end was cut by 4 bases, the J end by 4 bases, with 12 bases between. This CDR3 spans 14 amino acids. This CDR3 is CASSYVPEADTQYF. The CDR3 DNA reads as TGTGCCAGCAGCTACGTACCTGAGGCAGATACGCAGTATTTT.

The J gene is TRBJ1-5, the V gene TRBV24-1; D perhaps matches TRBD1 (5 bases). Trimming left V 9 bases short and J 5 bases short, with 13 bases between. The CDR3 sequence is 13 residues long. Germline CDR1 KGHDR, CDR2 SFDVKD. In DNA form, the CDR3 reads TGTGCCACCGCAGCTGGGGCCCATCAGCCCCAGCATTTT. Translated: CATAAGAHQPQHF.

With respect to this clonotype: Compared with germline, one end of the junction differs, possibly owing to a read error. The chain joins TRBV12-3 or TRBV12-4 to TRBJ2-1; 9 bases match TRBD1. The CDR3 runs to 15 residues. The CDR3 sequence: CASTRDRDLHNERFF. CDR3 DNA sequence: TGTGCCAGCACCCGGGACAGGGACCTCCACAATGAGCGGTTCTTC.

There are a few counts of this clonotype. This rearrangement joins TRBV29-1 to TRBJ1-1; perhaps TRBD1 as D (6 bases). This CDR3 comprises 13 residues. V was cut by 3 bases and J by 5 bases, with 13 bases left in between. Germline V gene data show CDR1 as SQVTM and CDR2 as ANQGSEA. The CDR3: CSVEESQGTEAFF. CDR3 nucleotide sequence: TGCAGCGTTGAGGAAAGCCAGGGGACTGAAGCTTTCTTT.

This clonotype was seen just once. The chain is built from TRBV4-1 and TRBJ1-2; D perhaps matches TRBD1 (5 bases). The germline gives CDR1 MGHRA, CDR2 YSYEKL. CDR3 length equals 14 residues. The V gene lost 4 bases and the J gene lost 3 bases, with 12 bases spanning the gap. DNA of the CDR3: TGCGCCAGCAGCCGCAATCAGGGTCACTATGGCTACACCTTC. Protein sequence: CASSRNQGHYGYTF.